This TCR beta chain appears in the sequencing data of a study of naive and memory T cell subsets (dated by TCRdb to 2015 to 2018). As for the study more broadly: The study applied an open-source, UMI-based TCR alpha and beta sequencing pipeline to sorted naive and memory peripheral blood T cell subsets. RNA was DNase-treated and reverse transcribed with TCR constant-region primers, mostly using SuperScript III. IgG serology results and the functional CMV T cell responses were in complete agreement.

To prepare the library, UMI-ligation and nested PCR was applied. An equimolar mix of two oligonucleotides covering both TRBC1 and TRBC2 was used as the beta constant-region primer. The ligated cDNA went through four rounds of PCR with nested alpha and beta constant-region primers together with the SP2 primer. A single-stranded oligonucleotide containing the SP2 primer and a 12-nucleotide UMI was joined to the 3' end of the cDNA by T4 RNA ligase 1. Incubation of the ligation reaction lasted 20-24 hours at 16 degrees C. PCR2 was usually performed as a SYBR Green qPCR and halted at a preset threshold so that over-amplification would not occur. All purifications after the first were performed with Agencourt AMPure XP magnetic beads. Libraries were quantified by Qubit and checked on a TapeStation, where a main peak was expected near 650 bp. Sequencing of the pooled libraries was done on an Illumina MiSeq using v2 2x251 paired-end kits, which typically yielded about 1-2 million reads per sample. Each sample's library went into the pool at roughly 4.4 nM, and about 5-8% PhiX was added to help with cluster recognition. As for how the authors treated the data: V and J genes were assigned to Demultiplexor-processed FASTQ reads by Decombinator through tag matching, with a single base-pair mismatch being allowed. Collapsinator relied on UMIs to fix sequencing errors as well as frequency errors caused by PCR heterogeneity. CDR3Translator translated TCRs and extracted CDR3s from the conserved cysteine to the FGXG phenylalanine, flagging non-productive sequences. Gini, Shannon entropy and inverse Simpson indices were calculated on repertoires subsampled to equal numbers of UMI-defined TCRs. Clonotype abundance distributions were fitted to a power law by maximum likelihood within the linear range. For one naive CD8 sample, the pipeline and MIGEC produced similar UMI counts, unique TCR numbers and clonal distributions. One analysis removed from the naive repertoire any naive TCRs that were also found in any memory subset from the same donor. The repertoires were searched for 6,000 to 9,500 CMV-associated CDR3 sequences that had been compiled from VDJdb and a published dataset. TCRdb reran the public reads through fastp at Q25 and MiXCR, keeping productive beta chains. Rows merge per CDR3 protein into single entries with the most common DNA and genes. These V and J calls are TCRdb output, not the study's own analysis. The sample table records about 90,000 distinct CDR3 sequences; 11% of these occur just once. Just over 0.13% of the sample rests with the top ten.

In this sample, this clonotype turned up a few times. Its antigen is unknown. No much larger clone is present one base from it, and per-base qualities are unavailable. Separate amplification of TCR alpha and beta chain libraries was performed from the second PCR step onward. CMV status of each donor was established by measuring IFNgamma production from CD4+ T cells after fresh PBMCs were stimulated overnight with CMV viral lysate. CD4 T cells were positively selected with Miltenyi beads, followed by positive selection of CD8 T cells from the CD4-negative fraction. After staining for CD3, CD4, CD8, CD45RA, CD27 and a live/dead dye, cells were sorted on a BD Aria II into four subsets based on CD45RA and CD27. A few healthy volunteers provided blood, and the blood of each volunteer was split into CD4 and CD8 T cells and then into four differentiation subsets. Approximately 130 ml of peripheral blood was drawn per donor, and PBMC were isolated by Ficoll-Paque PLUS density-gradient centrifugation. Sorted cells were lysed in RLT buffer, after which RNA was extracted using a Qiagen RNeasy kit and stored at -80 degrees C.

The germline V gene (reference sequence) provides CDR1 MNHEY and CDR2 SMNVEV. From its cysteine to its phenylalanine, the CDR3 spans 16 amino acids. Just the 48-base CDR3 DNA is kept, in frame starting at base 1. V loses 1 base at its end and J loses 1 base; junction bases beyond the gene matches: 2. What the authors observed across the whole study: The repertoire findings for the naive and memory subsets could not be validated, as no ground truth was available. Following error correction, more than 90% of naive TCR sequences occurred only once, which made naive abundance distributions much steeper than those of memory subsets. A clonotype was defined as a single alpha or beta chain sequence rather than as a paired alpha/beta receptor. In both CD4 and CD8 cells, a rise in Gini index and a fall in Shannon and inverse Simpson diversity were observed from naive through CM, EM and EMRA. RNA-based TCR counts may be affected by expression changes linked to T cell activation and differentiation. A few larger clonotypes were present in naive repertoires, especially CD8 naive repertoires, and these clonotypes were possibly memory cells re-expressing CD45RA. The abundance of TCRs followed a power law with an exponent that differed between naive and memory subsets yet stayed consistent across the three individuals.

The V and J segments used are TRBV27 and TRBJ2-5; 11 junctional bases match TRBD2. This receptor was taken from a human donor in good health. The source material was naive CD4+ T cells from blood. The sample's cell subset or site label is to be understood as: naive T cells, CD45RA high CD27+. In nucleotide form, the sequence is TGTGCCAGCAGTTTATGGCTAGCGGGGGGCCAAGAGACCCAGTACTTC. This sequence encodes CASSLWLAGGQETQYF.